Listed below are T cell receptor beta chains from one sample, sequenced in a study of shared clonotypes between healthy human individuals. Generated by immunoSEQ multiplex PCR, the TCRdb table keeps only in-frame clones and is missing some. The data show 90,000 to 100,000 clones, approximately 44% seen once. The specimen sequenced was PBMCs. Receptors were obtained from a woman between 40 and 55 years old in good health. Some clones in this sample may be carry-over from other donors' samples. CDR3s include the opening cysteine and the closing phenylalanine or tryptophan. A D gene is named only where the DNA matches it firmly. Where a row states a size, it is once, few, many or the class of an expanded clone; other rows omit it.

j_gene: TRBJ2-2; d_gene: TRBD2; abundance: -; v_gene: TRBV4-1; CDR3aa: CASSQVGGLAGGPGELFF; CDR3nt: TGCGCCAGCAGCCAAGTTGGGGGACTAGCGGGAGGACCCGGGGAGCTGTTTTTT
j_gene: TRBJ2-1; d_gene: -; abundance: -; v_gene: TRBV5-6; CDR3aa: CASRGVGIGNEQFF; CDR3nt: TGTGCCAGCAGGGGGGTTGGCATAGGGAATGAGCAGTTCTTC
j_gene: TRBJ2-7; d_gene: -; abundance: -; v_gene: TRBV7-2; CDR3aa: CASSLRSGIHEQYF; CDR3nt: TGTGCCAGCAGCTTGCGGTCAGGAATCCACGAGCAGTACTTC
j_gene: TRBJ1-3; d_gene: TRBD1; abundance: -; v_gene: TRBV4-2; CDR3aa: CASSQYHDRVRNTIYF; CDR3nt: TGTGCCAGCAGCCAATATCACGACAGGGTTCGAAACACCATATATTTT
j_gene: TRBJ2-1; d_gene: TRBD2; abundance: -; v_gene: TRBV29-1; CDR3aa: CSNSGNGPEQFF; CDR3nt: TGCAGCAACAGCGGGAACGGTCCTGAGCAGTTCTTC
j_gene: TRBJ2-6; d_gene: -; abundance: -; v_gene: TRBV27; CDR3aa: CASSPWTTSSLSGANVLTF; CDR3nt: TGTGCCAGCAGCCCATGGACTACCAGCTCCCTCTCTGGGGCCAACGTCCTGACTTTC
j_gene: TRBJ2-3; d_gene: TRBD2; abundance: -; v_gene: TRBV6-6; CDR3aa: CASSYGSGGSTDTQYF; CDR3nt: TGTGCCAGCAGTTATGGCTCAGGCGGGAGCACGGATACGCAGTATTTT
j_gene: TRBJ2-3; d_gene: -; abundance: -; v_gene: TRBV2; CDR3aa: CASSAGASTDTQYF; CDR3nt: TGTGCCAGCAGTGCGGGTGCTAGCACAGATACGCAGTATTTT
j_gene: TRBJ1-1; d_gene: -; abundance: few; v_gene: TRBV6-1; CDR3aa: CASSEQPNTEAFF; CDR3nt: TGTGCCAGCAGTGAACAACCGAACACTGAAGCTTTCTTT
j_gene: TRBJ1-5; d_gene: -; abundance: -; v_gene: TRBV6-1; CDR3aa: CASTALLGSNQPQHF; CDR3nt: TGTGCCAGCACTGCCCTCCTGGGTTCGAATCAGCCCCAGCATTTT
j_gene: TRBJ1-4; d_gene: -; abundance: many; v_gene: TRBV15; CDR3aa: CATSGGSGTHVEKLFF; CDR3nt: TGTGCCACCAGCGGGGGGTCTGGGACCCACGTTGAAAAACTGTTTTTT